This TCR beta chain was obtained from a study of cytomegalovirus exposure and HLA in healthy donors. Looked up from germline, CDR1 is LNHDA and CDR2 is SQIVND (reference sequence). Trimming removed 5 bases at V and 2 bases at J, with 18 bases between. The CDR3 consists of 16 residues. PCR was performed using 60 Vbeta and 13 Jbeta primers. TCRdb's copy holds only in-frame clones and misses some; the assay was immunoSEQ multiplex PCR. The table has approximately 100,000 clones, approximately 77% seen once. What was sequenced was PBMCs. This chain uses TRBV19 with TRBJ1-2; D gene ambiguous. The sequence derives from a woman aged 40 to 50 in good health and CMV-seronegative. The DNA of the CDR3 is TGTGCCAGTAGTTTCGAACTCGGGGAGACGAACTATGGCTACACCTTC. This translates into CASSFELGETNYGYTF. Filled out from reference TRBV19 and TRBJ1-2, the complete variable domain reads DGGITQSPKYLFRKEGQNVTLSCEQNLNHDAMYWYRQDPGQGLRLIYYSQIVNDFQKGDIAEGYSVSREKKESFPLTVTSAQKNPTAFYLCASSFELGETNYGYTFGSGTRLTVV.